Below are 9 T cell receptor beta chains sequenced from a single sample in a study of blood T cell repertoires in COVID-19. Using immunoSEQ multiplex PCR, the repertoire was profiled, and TCRdb retains in-frame clones only, with some absent. The profile shows about 150,000 clones, 65% to 85% of them singletons. Input material: peripheral blood. These receptors all stem from a woman in her seventies who had recovered from COVID-19.

This clone came up once. J is TRBJ1-2 and V is TRBV6-5; 9 positions agree with TRBD1. Germline values: CDR1 MNHEY, CDR2 SVGAGI. This CDR3 contains 14 residues. The V gene end was trimmed by 8 bases and the J gene end by 4 bases; junction bases not matched to a gene: 8. CDR3 protein: CASRQGVTIYGYTF. Here the CDR3 DNA reads TGTGCCAGCCGACAGGGGGTAACTATCTATGGCTACACCTTC.

The chain joins TRBV30 to TRBJ2-1; D is unclear. From germline, CDR1 is GTSNPN and CDR2 SVGIG (reference sequence). V gave up 1 base and J gave up 7 bases, with 5 bases separating them. The CDR3 covers 11 residues. CDR3 in amino acids: CAWSDTNEQFF. The CDR3, as DNA: TGTGCCTGGAGTGACACAAATGAGCAGTTCTTC.

The J gene is TRBJ1-5, the V gene TRBV9; 9 bases agree with TRBD1. Trimming cost V 4 bases and J 9 bases; bases outside gene matches: 8. The CDR3 covers 14 residues. CDR1 and CDR2 from the germline V gene are SGDLS and YYNGEE. The CDR3 DNA follows: TGTGCCAGCAGCCCCGGGACAGGGCGAGGGCCCCAGCATTTT. This gives the protein CASSPGTGRGPQHF.

The J gene is TRBJ2-1, the V gene TRBV7-9; a possible D gene is TRBD2 (5 bases). Looked up from germline, CDR1 is SEHNR and CDR2 is FQNEAQ (reference sequence). The V and J ends lost 2 bases and 15 bases respectively, with 14 bases between them. The CDR3 consists of 12 residues. CDR3 in amino acids: CASSLYAGIRFF. The DNA for the CDR3 is TGTGCCAGCAGCTTATATGCCGGGATTCGGTTCTTC.

This rearrangement joins TRBV7-3 to TRBJ2-3, with D maybe TRBD2 (6 bases). CDR1 is SGHTA and CDR2 is FQGTGA in the germline V gene. V was trimmed by 5 bases and J by 4 bases, leaving 19 bases between them. The CDR3 is made up of 16 amino acids. The chain's CDR3 is CASSLFAGRGADTQYF. In DNA form, the CDR3 reads TGTGCCAGCAGCCTGTTCGCGGGCCGCGGGGCAGATACGCAGTATTTT.

This clone has only one observation. The rearrangement uses TRBV5-1 and TRBJ2-7; D not resolved. The CDR3 spans 17 residues. Germline V CDR1 and CDR2: SGHRS, YFSETQ. The ends were cut back, 0 bases at V and 0 bases at J, with 16 bases in the middle. CDR3 coding DNA: TGCGCCAGCAGCTTGGCCGGTTGGCGCAGAGGCTCCTACGAGCAGTACTTC. Its translation: CASSLAGWRRGSYEQYF.

This rearrangement joins TRBV6-5 to TRBJ2-7, with D perhaps TRBD2 (6 bases). The CDR3 consists of 14 residues. V was pared by 5 bases and J by 2 bases, with 13 bases between. Germline V gene lookup returns CDR1 MNHEY and CDR2 SVGAGI. CDR3 amino acids: CASSPLRGTYEQYF. The CDR3 nucleotides read TGTGCCAGCAGTCCCCTCCGGGGGACCTACGAGCAGTACTTC.

The V call is TRBV5-1, the J call TRBJ1-1, with D maybe TRBD1 (5 bases). V was clipped by 2 bases and J by 5 bases, with 10 bases between them. This CDR3 region has 13 residues. Germline-derived CDR1 and CDR2 are SGHRS and YFSETQ. CDR3 bases: TGCGCCAGCAGCTTAGGGGCCAAGACTGAAGCTTTCTTT. This codes for CASSLGAKTEAFF.

CDR3 DNA sequence: TGCAGTGCCCCGACAGGGCATGAGCAGTTCTTC. Protein product: CSAPTGHEQFF. The rearrangement uses TRBV20-1 and TRBJ2-1, with TRBD1 identical over 7 bases. V was pared by 6 bases and J by 8 bases, with 4 bases of the junction left unmatched. The CDR3 loop spans 11 amino acids. Germline-derived CDR1 and CDR2 are DFQATT and SNEGSKA (reference sequence).